This T cell receptor (beta chain) stems from a study of shared clonotypes between healthy human individuals. To note about this clone: What it binds is unknown. The same CDR3 arises from other DNA sequences in this sample as well.

Study-wide results and caveats: Represented genetic and exposure-history diversity was restricted by having few donors. Generation probabilities of non-shared clonotypes were lower (relative to those shared by all four donors).

With 5 bases clipped from V and 8 bases from J, the junction kept 7 bases outside the gene matches. This CDR3 is built from 13 residues. The germline CDR1 and CDR2 sequences are MDHEN and SYDVKM. TCRdb's copy holds only in-frame clones and misses some; the assay was immunoSEQ multiplex PCR. The sample has 2.3 million or so clones; 93% are singletons. The sample taken for sequencing was naive CD4+ T cells from PBMCs. Subset noted: CD45RA+ positively selected. The chain recombines TRBV28 with TRBJ1-2, with 8 bases lining up with TRBD1. The sequence derives from a man aged 18 to 35 in good health. Some clones in this sample may be carry-over from other donors' samples. DNA of the CDR3: TGTGCCAGCAGTCCACAGGGGGTTCGAGGCTACACCTTC. This translates into CASSPQGVRGYTF.